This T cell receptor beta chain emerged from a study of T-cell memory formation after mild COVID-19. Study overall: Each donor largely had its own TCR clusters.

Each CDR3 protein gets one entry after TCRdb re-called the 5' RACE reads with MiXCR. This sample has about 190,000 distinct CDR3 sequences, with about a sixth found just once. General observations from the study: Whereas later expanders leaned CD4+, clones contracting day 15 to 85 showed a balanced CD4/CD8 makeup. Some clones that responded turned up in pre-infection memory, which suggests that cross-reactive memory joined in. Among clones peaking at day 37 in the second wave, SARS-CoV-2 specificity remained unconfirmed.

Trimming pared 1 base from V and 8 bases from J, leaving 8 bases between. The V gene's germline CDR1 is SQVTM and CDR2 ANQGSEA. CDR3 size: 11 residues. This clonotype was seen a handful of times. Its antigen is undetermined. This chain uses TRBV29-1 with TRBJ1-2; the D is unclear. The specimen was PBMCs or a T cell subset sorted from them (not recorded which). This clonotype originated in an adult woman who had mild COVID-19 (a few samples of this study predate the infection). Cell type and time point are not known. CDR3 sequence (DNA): TGCAGCGTTGAAGCTAAGAACGGCTACACCTTC. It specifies CSVEAKNGYTF.